This entry describes one T cell receptor (beta chain). One end of the junction fails to match germline, which may point to a read error. The data originate from a study of siplizumab effects on memory and regulatory T cells. The CDR3 runs 15 residues. The germline V gene encodes CDR1 SGHTA and CDR2 FQGNSA. Clones were sequenced by immunoSEQ multiplex PCR, and TCRdb holds only the in-frame ones, with some missing. Of about 100,000 clones in the sample, 75% to 95% were seen once. The receptor was derived from a human donor in good health. This chain uses TRBV7-2 with TRBJ2-7; no firm D call. Sequences were obtained from CD4+ T cells sorted from blood. Written as DNA, the CDR3 is TGTGCCAGCAGCTTACTGCAAGTTCCCAACTACGGGCAGTACTTC. This encodes CASSLLQVPNYGQYF.